Shown below are 20 T cell receptor beta chains from a single sample sequenced in a study of T cell repertoires in cytomegalovirus infection. TCRdb processed the reads anew with MiXCR; each CDR3 protein has one entry. The sample lists about 310,000 distinct CDR3 sequences, around 9.6% occurring once. Sequenced: PBMCs. Receptor source: a human donor in good health (CMV status not recorded). Some clones in this sample may be carry-over from other donors' samples.

This clonotype has a count of ten or more. The V gene is TRBV20-1, the J gene TRBJ2-5, with D possibly matching TRBD2 (6 bases). Germline values: CDR1 DFQATT, CDR2 SNEGSKA (reference sequence). The CDR3 has 14 residues. V lost 3 bases and J lost 2, with 13 bases in between. CDR3: CSARLAARQETQYF. The CDR3 nucleotides are TGCAGTGCTAGGTTAGCGGCTCGTCAAGAGACCCAGTACTTC.

There are many counts of this clonotype. This chain uses TRBV4-1 with TRBJ2-7; a weak D match, TRBD1 (6 bases). The CDR3 length is 15 residues. Trimming pared 4 bases from V and 6 bases from J, leaving 19 bases between. CDR1 is MGHRA and CDR2 is YSYEKL in the germline V gene. Written as DNA, the CDR3 is TGCGCCAGCAGCCGAACAGGGAATGTGGGTAGCGAGCAGTACTTC. The encoded protein is CASSRTGNVGSEQYF.

Ten or more counts support this clonotype. CDR3 region: CASSYVGEQFF. The CDR3 bases are TGTGCCAGCAGTTACGTCGGGGAGCAGTTCTTC. The rearrangement uses TRBV6-2 or TRBV6-3 and TRBJ2-1; no reliable D call. The CDR3 length is 11 residues. Trimming cost V 2 bases and J 10 bases, with 6 bases left between them. Germline CDR1 MNHEY, CDR2 SVGEGT.

This clonotype was counted ten times or more. The chain has TRBV7-9 and TRBJ2-2; no reliable D call. The V and J ends lost 0 bases and 3 bases respectively, with 5 bases between them. The CDR3 consists of 14 residues. Germline V CDR1 and CDR2: SEHNR, FQNEAQ (reference sequence). The CDR3 nucleotides are TGTGCCAGCAGCTTAGCGGGCCACACCGGGGAGCTGTTTTTT. Translation gives CASSLAGHTGELFF.

This clonotype was recorded many times. The genes are TRBV20-1 and TRBJ1-2; no clear D gene. The germline V gene encodes CDR1 DFQATT and CDR2 SNEGSKA (reference sequence). Trimming took 4 bases from V and 3 from J, leaving 12 bases between them. This CDR3 spans 13 amino acids. CDR3 amino acids: CSAMSPGDYGYTF. In nucleotides, the CDR3 is TGCAGTGCTATGTCTCCAGGAGACTATGGCTACACCTTC.

There are a few counts of this clonotype. The chain uses TRBV19 and TRBJ1-1; possibly TRBD1 for D (5 bases). The V and J ends lost 0 bases and 5 bases respectively, with 10 bases between them. This CDR3 contains 14 residues. Per the germline V gene, CDR1 is LNHDA and CDR2 is SQIVND (reference sequence). Written as DNA, the CDR3 is TGTGCCAGTAGTATAGAGGGGCGAGGGACTGAAGCTTTCTTT. Translating it yields CASSIEGRGTEAFF. Using reference TRBV19 and TRBJ1-1 for the parts outside the CDR3, the full variable domain is DGGITQSPKYLFRKEGQNVTLSCEQNLNHDAMYWYRQDPGQGLRLIYYSQIVNDFQKGDIAEGYSVSREKKESFPLTVTSAQKNPTAFYLCASSIEGRGTEAFFGQGTRLTVV.

This clonotype was recorded many times. V gene TRBV20-1 combines with J gene TRBJ2-3; tentatively, D is TRBD1 or TRBD2 (5 bases each). This CDR3 has 13 amino acids. V lost 3 bases to trimming and J lost 2 bases, with 9 bases between them. Germline lookup yields CDR1 DFQATT and CDR2 SNEGSKA (reference sequence). The CDR3 sequence is CSASRDHTDTQYF. The CDR3 coding sequence is TGCAGTGCTAGTCGGGACCACACAGATACGCAGTATTTT.

This clonotype was counted at least ten times. The chain has TRBV6-6 and TRBJ2-3, with D unresolved. The CDR3 has 16 amino acids. Per the germline V gene, CDR1 is MNHNY and CDR2 is SVGAGI (reference sequence). V lost 0 bases and J lost 1, with 11 bases in between. CDR3 sequence reads: CASSYSKPAGTDTQYF. In DNA, the CDR3 is TGTGCCAGCAGTTACTCGAAACCAGCCGGCACAGATACGCAGTATTTT.

This clonotype was seen ten or more times. The V call is TRBV29-1, the J call TRBJ2-3, with D maybe TRBD1 (5 bases). Trimming removed 4 bases from V and 4 bases from J, with 9 bases in between. The CDR3 is 12 amino acids. Germline CDR1 reads SQVTM; CDR2 reads ANQGSEA. This CDR3 is CSVGRVADTQYF. The CDR3, as DNA: TGCAGCGTTGGCAGGGTGGCAGATACGCAGTATTTT.

This clonotype was seen many times. The chain links TRBV20-1 to TRBJ1-2; TRBD1 agrees at 7 bases. Trimming at V came to 4 bases and at J to 3 bases, leaving 11 bases not matched to a gene. In germline, CDR1 is DFQATT, CDR2 SNEGSKA (reference sequence). The CDR3 has 15 residues. CDR3 nucleotides: TGCAGTGCTACCCGATCCGGGACAGCCCACTATGGCTACACCTTC. This translates into CSATRSGTAHYGYTF.

This clonotype was counted ten times or more. J is TRBJ2-7 and V is TRBV20-1; possibly TRBD1 for D (6 bases). Germline loops: CDR1 DFQATT, CDR2 SNEGSKA (reference sequence). The CDR3 loop spans 14 amino acids. Trimming took 8 bases from V and 5 from J, leaving 22 bases between them. CDR3 sequence (DNA): TGCAGTCCTGTGAGGCGGCAGGGGATCCACGAGCAGTACTTC. Translated: CSPVRRQGIHEQYF.

The CDR3 DNA sequence: TGTGCCAGCAGTTCCGAAACCGGGACAGTGGGCTCCTACGAGCAGTACTTC. Its protein is CASSSETGTVGSYEQYF. This chain joins TRBV6-5 and TRBJ2-7; 7 bases line up with TRBD1. V shed 4 bases and J 0 bases; nucleotides not matched to a gene: 12. Germline CDR1 reads MNHEY; CDR2 reads SVGAGI. This CDR3 is built from 17 residues.

This clonotype showed up many times. The rearrangement uses TRBV7-2 and TRBJ1-1; D is undetermined. Germline V CDR1 and CDR2: SGHTA, FQGNSA. V dropped 3 bases and J dropped 5 bases, with 7 bases sitting between them. The CDR3 covers 12 residues. CDR3 in DNA: TGTGCCAGCAGCTTTCCTAAGACTGAAGCTTTCTTT. Encoded protein: CASSFPKTEAFF. Complete variable domain (other parts from reference TRBV7-2 and TRBJ1-1): GAGVSQSPSNKVTEKGKDVELRCDPISGHTALYWYRQSLGQGLEFLIYFQGNSAPDKSGLPSDRFSAERTGGSVSTLTIQRTQQEDSAVYLCASSFPKTEAFFGQGTRLTVV.

This clonotype was seen a handful of times. The genes are TRBV20-1 and TRBJ2-4; 16 positions match TRBD2. Germline V CDR1 and CDR2: DFQATT, SNEGSKA (reference sequence). V lost 6 bases, J lost 1 base, and 9 bases stayed unmatched. This CDR3 spans 18 amino acids. The CDR3: CSALPGLAGGGAKNIQYF. The CDR3 coding sequence is TGCAGTGCGCTACCGGGACTAGCGGGGGGGGGGGCCAAAAACATTCAGTACTTC.

This clonotype was detected ten times or more. V gene TRBV29-1 combines with J gene TRBJ2-1, with unresolved D. The CDR3 runs to 14 residues. Germline CDR1 reads SQVTM; CDR2 reads ANQGSEA. Between the trimmed V and J ends, which lost 3 bases and 1 base, there was a span of 10 bases. Here the CDR3 reads CSVESSYSYNEQFF. The DNA of the CDR3 is TGCAGCGTTGAGAGCAGCTATTCCTACAATGAGCAGTTCTTC.

At least ten counts were recorded for this clonotype. The chain employs TRBV6-6 and TRBJ2-6; perhaps TRBD1 as D (6 bases). CDR3 length equals 17 residues. Germline V gives CDR1 MNHNY, CDR2 SVGAGI (reference sequence). V was cut by 2 bases and J by 0 bases, with 11 bases left in between. The CDR3 DNA reads as TGTGCCAGCAGTTACGGACAGATGGCCTCTGGGGCCAACGTCCTGACTTTC. Residues: CASSYGQMASGANVLTF.

The table lists this clonotype with many counts. The V and J genes are TRBV12-3 or TRBV12-4 and TRBJ2-7; the match to TRBD1 covers 9 bases. CDR3 length: 14 amino acids. With 4 bases clipped from V and 6 bases from J, the junction kept 7 bases outside the gene matches. Here the CDR3 DNA reads TGTGCCAGCAGTTCCGGGACAGGGTGGTTCGAGCAGTACTTC. Its protein product is CASSSGTGWFEQYF.

This clonotype was counted at least ten times. The chain has TRBV28 and TRBJ2-7; 7 nucleotides agree with TRBD1. The CDR3 contains 15 residues. Looked up from germline, CDR1 is MDHEN and CDR2 is SYDVKM. The trim removed 6 bases at V and 0 bases at J, leaving 8 bases unmatched. CDR3 protein: CASSNRGSLSYEQYV. The DNA for the CDR3 is TGTGCCAGCAGCAACAGGGGCAGCCTCTCCTACGAGCAGTACGTC.

The sample holds a few counts of this clonotype. V gene TRBV6-5 combines with J gene TRBJ1-1, with 7 bases identical to TRBD1. The CDR3 contains 14 residues. Trimming at V came to 3 bases and at J to 7 bases, leaving 8 bases not matched to a gene. Germline V gene lookup returns CDR1 MNHEY and CDR2 SVGAGI. The DNA of the CDR3 is TGTGCCAGCAGTTATCAGACAGGGACGGGTGAAGCTTTCTTT. Its translation is CASSYQTGTGEAFF.

This clonotype was counted many times. V is TRBV12-3 or TRBV12-4 and J is TRBJ2-1, with D maybe TRBD2 (7 bases). V was pared by 7 bases and J by 7 bases, with 23 bases between. CDR3 size: 16 residues. The CDR3 here is CASIPWGGALMNEQFF. The CDR3 DNA sequence: TGTGCCAGCATCCCTTGGGGGGGGGCTCTTATGAATGAGCAGTTCTTC.